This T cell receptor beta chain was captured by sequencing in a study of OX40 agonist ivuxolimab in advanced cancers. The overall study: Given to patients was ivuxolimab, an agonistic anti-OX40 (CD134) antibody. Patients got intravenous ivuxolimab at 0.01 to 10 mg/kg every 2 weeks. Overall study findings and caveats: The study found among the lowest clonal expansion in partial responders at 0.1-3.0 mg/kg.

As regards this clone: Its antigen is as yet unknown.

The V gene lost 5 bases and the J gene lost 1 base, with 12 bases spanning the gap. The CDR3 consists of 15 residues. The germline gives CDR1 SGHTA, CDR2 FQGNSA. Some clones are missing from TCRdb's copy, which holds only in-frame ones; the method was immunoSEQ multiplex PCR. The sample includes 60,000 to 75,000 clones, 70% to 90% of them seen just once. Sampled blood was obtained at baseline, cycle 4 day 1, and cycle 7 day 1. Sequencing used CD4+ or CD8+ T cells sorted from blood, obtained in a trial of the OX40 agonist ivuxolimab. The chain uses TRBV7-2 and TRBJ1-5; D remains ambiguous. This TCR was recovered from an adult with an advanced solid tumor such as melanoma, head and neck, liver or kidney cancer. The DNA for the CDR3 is TGTGCCAGCAGCCCCCAAGTTAGGAGCAATCAGCCCCAGCATTTT. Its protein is CASSPQVRSNQPQHF.